Each of the 30 T cell receptor beta chains below was sequenced from the same sample in a study of OX40 agonist ivuxolimab in advanced cancers. Receptor libraries were prepared by the immunoSEQ multiplex PCR assay. TCRdb stores this immuneACCESS table with in-frame sequences only. Part of the clones is absent; in the studies checked, under half of the shortfall reflects unresolved V genes, and no reason is known for the rest. In this sample the table shows some 74,000 clones, roughly 78% of which occur a single time. The ten biggest clones cover 5% of the sample. The sample here was CD4+ or CD8+ T cells sorted from blood, taken in a trial of the OX40 agonist ivuxolimab. The receptor source for this set is an adult with an advanced solid tumor such as melanoma, head and neck, liver or kidney cancer.

J is TRBJ1-4 and V is TRBV5-1, with D tentatively TRBD1 (6 bases). V gave up 1 base and J gave up 8 bases, with 9 bases separating them. CDR3 length: 13 residues. Germline V gene lookup returns CDR1 SGHRS and CDR2 YFSETQ. CDR3 DNA: TGCGCCAGCAGCTTGACAGGGCGGGAAAAACTGTTTTTT. Protein product: CASSLTGREKLFF.

This sequence joins TRBV7-2 and TRBJ1-6, with D possibly TRBD1 on 6 matching bases. Germline CDR1 reads SGHTA; CDR2 reads FQGNSA. The CDR3 covers 16 residues. Between the trimmed V and J ends, which lost 2 bases and 7 bases, there was a span of 15 bases. The DNA for the CDR3 is TGTGCCAGCAGCTTACGAGTCACAGGGACGAATTCACCCCTCCACTTT. Its translation: CASSLRVTGTNSPLHF.

This sequence joins TRBV5-1 and TRBJ1-4; tentatively, D is TRBD1 (6 bases). Germline lookup yields CDR1 SGHRS and CDR2 YFSETQ. This CDR3 has 14 residues. The V and J ends lost 4 bases and 7 bases respectively, with 14 bases between them. The CDR3 protein is CASSPREGGEKLFF. In DNA form, the CDR3 reads TGCGCCAGCAGCCCCAGGGAAGGGGGTGAAAAACTGTTTTTT.

The V call is TRBV28, the J call TRBJ2-5; the D is unclear. V shed 3 bases and J shed 2 bases, with 7 bases lying between them. Germline CDR1 is MDHEN and CDR2 is SYDVKM. CDR3 length: 13 amino acids. In DNA, the CDR3 is TGTGCCAGCAGTTTGTGGGAACAAGAGACCCAGTACTTC. Amino acids: CASSLWEQETQYF.

The rearrangement joins TRBV7-9 to TRBJ2-6, with D uncertain. The CDR3 runs to 18 residues. Trimming removed 5 bases from V and 0 bases from J, with 17 bases in between. Germline CDR1 reads SEHNR; CDR2 reads FQNEAQ (reference sequence). The CDR3 bases are TGTGCCAGCAGCGCACGAATCGGACGAAACTCTGGGGCCAACGTCCTGACTTTC. Amino acid sequence: CASSARIGRNSGANVLTF.

The J gene is TRBJ2-7, the V gene TRBV28, with D possibly matching TRBD2 (7 bases). Per the germline V gene, CDR1 is MDHEN and CDR2 is SYDVKM. This CDR3 region has 14 residues. V was clipped by 7 bases and J by 1 base, with 14 bases between them. The chain's CDR3 is CASTLGGASYEQYF. CDR3 DNA sequence: TGTGCCAGCACTCTGGGGGGGGCGTCCTACGAGCAGTACTTC.

The chain links TRBV7-6 to TRBJ2-7; D not certain. Trimming took 8 bases from V and 1 from J, leaving 15 bases between them. Germline V gene lookup returns CDR1 SGHVS and CDR2 FNYEAQ. This CDR3 has 14 amino acids. The CDR3 nucleotides read TGTGCCAGCTCCTCAGTCTCCTCATCCTACGAGCAGTACTTC. Its translation: CASSSVSSSYEQYF.

The chain recombines TRBV21-1 with TRBJ2-7; the table calls TRBD1, which could not be checked here. TRBV21-1 is a known pseudogene. This CDR3 has 21 residues. Here the CDR3 reads CASSKEDPQGARWAESYEQYF. DNA for the CDR3: TGTGCCAGCAGCAAAGAGGACCCCCAAGGGGCTAGATGGGCGGAGAGCTACGAGCAGTACTTC.

The chain joins TRBV9 to TRBJ2-1, with TRBD1 matching 7 bases. The CDR3 has 20 amino acids. CDR1 is SGDLS, CDR2 YYNGEE, per germline. V was clipped by 0 bases and J by 0 bases; unmatched bases: 15. This CDR3 is CASSVALGDSGASSYNEQFF. The CDR3 region has the DNA TGTGCCAGCAGCGTAGCTTTAGGGGACAGTGGGGCTAGCTCCTACAATGAGCAGTTCTTC.

CDR3: CASSLPDRGLREQYF. The DNA of the CDR3 is TGCGCCAGCAGCTTGCCGGACAGGGGGCTGAGGGAGCAGTACTTC. The chain employs TRBV5-1 and TRBJ2-7; TRBD1 matches at 11 bases. Germline assignment: CDR1 SGHRS and CDR2 YFSETQ. After removal of 1 base from V and 7 bases from J, the junction contained 7 bases not matched to a gene. This CDR3 region has 15 residues.

This clone came up a few times. DNA of the CDR3: TGTGCCAGCAGCGTAGATCTAACCGGGGAGCTGTTTTTT. It is translated as CASSVDLTGELFF. The chain employs TRBV9 and TRBJ2-2; D call uncertain. CDR3 length equals 13 residues. Trimming took off 0 bases at V and 5 bases at J, with 5 bases between the two ends. Germline V gene sequence: CDR1 SGDLS, CDR2 YYNGEE.

The chain combines TRBV7-9 with TRBJ2-5; 11 bases line up with TRBD2. The ends lost 5 bases at V and 0 bases at J; junction bases unmatched: 8. There are 17 residues in the CDR3. Germline values: CDR1 SEHNR, CDR2 FQNEAQ (reference sequence). In nucleotides, the CDR3 is TGTGCCAGCAGCCCCGGGACTAGCGGAGCGTACCAAGAGACCCAGTACTTC. It codes for CASSPGTSGAYQETQYF.

V and J are TRBV6-1 and TRBJ2-1, with D perhaps matching TRBD1 or TRBD2 (5 bases each). Trimming removed 6 bases from V and 4 bases from J, with 13 bases in between. Germline assignment: CDR1 MNHNS and CDR2 SASEGT. This CDR3 comprises 14 residues. CDR3 DNA sequence: TGTGCCAGCAGACCGGGACCCGAATACAATGAGCAGTTCTTC. Amino acid sequence: CASRPGPEYNEQFF.

The J gene is TRBJ2-1, the V gene TRBV18, with D unclear. This CDR3 comprises 14 residues. The germline gives CDR1 KGHSH, CDR2 LQKENI. Deletions cut 3 bases from V and 2 bases from J, with 8 bases between. DNA of the CDR3: TGTGCCAGCTCACCCACAAGGACCTACAATGAGCAGTTCTTC. This translates into CASSPTRTYNEQFF.

The chain employs TRBV5-6 and TRBJ2-5, with D possibly being TRBD2 (5 bases). V dropped 2 bases and J dropped 2 bases, with 10 bases sitting between them. This CDR3 is built from 14 residues. Germline V lookup: CDR1 SGHDT, CDR2 YYEEEE. The CDR3 protein is CASSFRTPQETQYF. The CDR3 nucleotides read TGTGCCAGCAGCTTCCGGACTCCGCAAGAGACCCAGTACTTC.

CDR3 sequence (DNA): TGTGCCAGCAGTGAAATTGGGGGAGGAGACACTGAAGCTTTCTTT. Translated: CASSEIGGGDTEAFF. The chain has TRBV2 and TRBJ1-1, with D tentatively TRBD1 (5 bases). The V end lost 2 bases, the J end lost 3 bases, and 13 bases lay between the germline ends. CDR1 is SNHLY and CDR2 is FYNNEI in the germline V gene. This CDR3 is 15 amino acids long.

The rearrangement joins TRBV28 to TRBJ1-2, with a weak D call TRBD1 (6 bases). Trimming removed 5 bases from V and 4 bases from J, with 14 bases in between. The germline CDR1 and CDR2 sequences are MDHEN and SYDVKM. The CDR3 consists of 14 residues. The CDR3: CASSPLRTVYGYTF. CDR3 nucleotides: TGTGCCAGCAGTCCCCTTAGGACAGTCTATGGCTACACCTTC.

This sequence joins TRBV12-5 and TRBJ2-3, with 8 nucleotides matching TRBD1. With V trimmed by 5 bases and J by 0 bases, 4 bases remained unmatched. CDR1 and CDR2 (germline): LGHNT, FRNRAP. This CDR3 comprises 15 residues. CDR3 protein: CASGIDRGSTDTQYF. The CDR3 bases are TGTGCTAGTGGTATCGACAGGGGAAGCACAGATACGCAGTATTTT.

The chain links TRBV2 to TRBJ2-2; no clear D gene. CDR3 length: 11 amino acids. Germline loops: CDR1 SNHLY, CDR2 FYNNEI. Between the trimmed V and J ends, which lost 4 bases and 8 bases, there was a span of 5 bases. The chain's CDR3 is CASSVLGELFF. The CDR3 coding sequence is TGTGCCAGCAGTGTCTTAGGGGAGCTGTTTTTT.

V usage is TRBV27 and J usage is TRBJ1-1; D is perhaps TRBD1 (5 bases). This CDR3 spans 14 amino acids. Germline V lookup: CDR1 MNHEY, CDR2 SMNVEV (reference sequence). With 3 bases removed from V and 5 bases from J, the gap between germline ends came to 13 bases. The CDR3 bases are TGTGCCAGCAGTTTTTTTCGGGACTATACTGAAGCTTTCTTT. The encoded protein is CASSFFRDYTEAFF.

The chain carries TRBV7-9 and TRBJ2-3, with a possible D match to TRBD2 (5 bases). Germline loops: CDR1 SEHNR, CDR2 FQNEAQ (reference sequence). CDR3 length equals 14 residues. Trimming removed 1 base from V and 4 bases from J, with 9 bases in between. CDR3 residues: CASSLVGSPDTQYF. The CDR3 nucleotides read TGTGCCAGCAGCTTAGTAGGGAGCCCAGATACGCAGTATTTT.

The genes are TRBV9 and TRBJ2-3; 7 positions agree with TRBD1. CDR1 and CDR2 from the germline V gene are SGDLS and YYNGEE. This CDR3 contains 15 residues. After removal of 0 bases from V and 5 bases from J, the junction contained 6 bases not matched to a gene. The CDR3 coding sequence is TGTGCCAGCAGCGTAGAACAGGGGCGGATAGATACGCAGTATTTT. Protein sequence: CASSVEQGRIDTQYF.

The chain joins TRBV18 to TRBJ2-3, with 7 positions matching TRBD1. The CDR3 is made up of 14 amino acids. Trimming at V came to 6 bases and at J to 2 bases, leaving 5 bases not matched to a gene. The germline V gene has CDR1 KGHSH and CDR2 LQKENI. CDR3 sequence (DNA): TGTGCCAGCTCCGCGACAGGGAACACAGATACGCAGTATTTT. Residues: CASSATGNTDTQYF.

V and J are TRBV7-9 and TRBJ2-5; 12 bases fit TRBD1. This CDR3 contains 15 residues. The germline gives CDR1 SEHNR, CDR2 FQNEAQ (reference sequence). J was trimmed by 5 bases and V by 4 bases; bases with no gene match: 5. This chain's CDR3 is CASSSGQGARETQYF. CDR3 DNA sequence: TGTGCCAGCAGCTCGGGACAGGGGGCGCGGGAGACCCAGTACTTC. Full variable domain (outside the CDR3, taken from reference TRBV7-9 and TRBJ2-5): DTGVSQNPRHKITKRGQNVTFRCDPISEHNRLYWYRQTLGQGPEFLTYFQNEAQLEKSRLLSDRFSAERPKGSFSTLEIQRTEQGDSAMYLCASSSGQGARETQYFGPGTRLLVL.

CDR3 nucleotides: TGTGCCAGCAGCTCCCGCAACAGCAATCAGCCCCAGCATTTT. As protein: CASSSRNSNQPQHF. The chain uses TRBV7-2 and TRBJ1-5; unclear D gene. Trimming removed 4 bases from V and 1 base from J, with 8 bases in between. CDR3 length equals 14 residues. Germline values: CDR1 SGHTA, CDR2 FQGNSA. The full variable domain, with the rest looked up from reference TRBV7-2 and TRBJ1-5, is GAGVSQSPSNKVTEKGKDVELRCDPISGHTALYWYRQSLGQGLEFLIYFQGNSAPDKSGLPSDRFSAERTGGSVSTLTIQRTQQEDSAVYLCASSSRNSNQPQHFGDGTRLSIL.

The rearrangement links TRBV18 to TRBJ1-4; D gene uncertain. This CDR3 spans 12 amino acids. The germline V and J ends were trimmed by 0 bases and 8 bases, with 4 bases remaining between them. Per the germline V gene, CDR1 is KGHSH and CDR2 is LQKENI. CDR3 protein: CASSPPGEKLFF. The CDR3, as DNA: TGTGCCAGCTCACCACCAGGCGAAAAACTGTTTTTT.

The chain carries TRBV2 and TRBJ1-1; D is unresolved. Germline CDR1 is SNHLY and CDR2 is FYNNEI. The V gene lost 6 bases and the J gene lost 5 bases, with 10 bases spanning the gap. The CDR3 runs 12 residues. The CDR3 nucleotides read TGTGCCAGCAGGGATATGGGGACTGAAGCTTTCTTT. This gives the protein CASRDMGTEAFF.

The rearrangement uses TRBV28 and TRBJ1-5; D is unresolved. In germline, CDR1 is MDHEN, CDR2 SYDVKM. There are 16 residues in the CDR3. V dropped 0 bases and J dropped 7 bases, with 16 bases sitting between them. DNA for the CDR3: TGTGCCAGCAGTTTATGGACTGGAGGAATCCACCAGCCCCAGCATTTT. Its protein is CASSLWTGGIHQPQHF.

The CDR3 loop reads CAISGRGQTGELFF. CDR3 in DNA: TGTGCCATCAGCGGCAGGGGCCAAACCGGGGAGCTGTTTTTT. The chain joins TRBV10-3 to TRBJ2-2, with D tentatively TRBD1 (6 bases). This CDR3 is 14 amino acids long. The V and J ends lost 6 bases and 5 bases respectively, with 13 bases between them. Germline CDR1 is ENHRY and CDR2 is SYGVKD.

V is TRBV19 and J is TRBJ2-3; D is ambiguous. The V end was cut by 4 bases, the J end by 2 bases, with 13 bases between. The V gene's germline CDR1 is LNHDA and CDR2 SQIVND (reference sequence). This CDR3 region has 15 residues. In DNA, the CDR3 is TGTGCCAGTAGTACTCACCCCGCGGTCACAGATACGCAGTATTTT. This sequence encodes CASSTHPAVTDTQYF.